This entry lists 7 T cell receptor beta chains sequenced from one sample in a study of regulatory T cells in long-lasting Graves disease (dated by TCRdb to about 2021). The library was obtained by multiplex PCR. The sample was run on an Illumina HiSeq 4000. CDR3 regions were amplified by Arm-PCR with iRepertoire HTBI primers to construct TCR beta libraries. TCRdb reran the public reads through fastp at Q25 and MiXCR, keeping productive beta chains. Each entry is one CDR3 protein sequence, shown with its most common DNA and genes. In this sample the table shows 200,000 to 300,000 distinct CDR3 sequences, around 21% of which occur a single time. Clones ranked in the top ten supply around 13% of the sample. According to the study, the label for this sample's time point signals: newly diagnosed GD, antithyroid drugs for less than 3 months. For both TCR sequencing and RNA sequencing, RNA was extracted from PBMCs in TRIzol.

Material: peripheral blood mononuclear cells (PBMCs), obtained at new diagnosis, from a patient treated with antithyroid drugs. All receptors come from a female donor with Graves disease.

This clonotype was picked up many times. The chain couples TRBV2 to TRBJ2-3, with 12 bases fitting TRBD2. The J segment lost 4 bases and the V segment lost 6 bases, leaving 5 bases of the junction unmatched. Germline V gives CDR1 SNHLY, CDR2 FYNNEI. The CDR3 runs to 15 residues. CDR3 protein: CASSPSGRAPDTQYF. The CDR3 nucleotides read TGTGCCAGCAGCCCTAGCGGGAGGGCCCCAGATACGCAGTATTTT.

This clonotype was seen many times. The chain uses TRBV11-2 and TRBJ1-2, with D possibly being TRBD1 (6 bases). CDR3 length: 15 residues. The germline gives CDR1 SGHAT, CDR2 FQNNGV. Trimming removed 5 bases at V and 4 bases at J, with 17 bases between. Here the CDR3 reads CASSPSEGVGYGYTF. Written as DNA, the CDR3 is TGTGCCAGCAGCCCCTCGGAGGGGGTCGGCTATGGCTACACCTTC.

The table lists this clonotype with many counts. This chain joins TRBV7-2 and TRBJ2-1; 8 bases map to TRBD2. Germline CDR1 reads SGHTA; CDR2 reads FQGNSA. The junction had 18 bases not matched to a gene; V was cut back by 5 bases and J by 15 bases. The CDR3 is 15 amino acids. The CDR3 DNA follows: TGTGCCAGCAGCCCCGCGCAGCGTACTAGCGGAAAAAGGTTCTTC. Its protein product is CASSPAQRTSGKRFF. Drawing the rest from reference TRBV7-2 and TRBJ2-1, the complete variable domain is GAGVSQSPSNKVTEKGKDVELRCDPISGHTALYWYRQSLGQGLEFLIYFQGNSAPDKSGLPSDRFSAERTGGSVSTLTIQRTQQEDSAVYLCASSPAQRTSGKRFFGPGTRLTVL.

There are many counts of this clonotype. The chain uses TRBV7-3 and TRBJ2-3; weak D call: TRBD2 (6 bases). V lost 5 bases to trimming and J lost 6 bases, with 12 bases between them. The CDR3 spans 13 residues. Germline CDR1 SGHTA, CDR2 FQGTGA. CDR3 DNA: TGTGCCAGCAGCGGGGGACTCTTGGATACGCAGTATTTT. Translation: CASSGGLLDTQYF.

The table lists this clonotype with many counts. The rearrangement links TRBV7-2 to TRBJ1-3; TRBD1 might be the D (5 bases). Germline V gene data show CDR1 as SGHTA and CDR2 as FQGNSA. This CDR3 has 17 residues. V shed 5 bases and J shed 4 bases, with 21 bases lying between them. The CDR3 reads CASSPRGGIGVGNTIYF. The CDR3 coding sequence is TGTGCCAGCAGCCCCCGGGGGGGGATAGGAGTGGGAAACACCATATATTTT.

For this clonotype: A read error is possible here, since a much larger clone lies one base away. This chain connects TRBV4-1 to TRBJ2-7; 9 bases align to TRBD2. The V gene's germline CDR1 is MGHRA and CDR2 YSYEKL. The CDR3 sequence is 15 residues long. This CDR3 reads CASGQGGSGSYEQYF. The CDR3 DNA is TGCGCCAGCGGCCAAGGTGGTAGCGGGAGTTACGAGCAGTACTTC.

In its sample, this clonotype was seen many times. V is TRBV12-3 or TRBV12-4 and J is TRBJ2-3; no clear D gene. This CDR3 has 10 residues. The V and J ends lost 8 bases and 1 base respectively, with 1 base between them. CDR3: CASGTDTQYF. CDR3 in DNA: TGTGCCAGCGGCACAGATACGCAGTATTTT.